This is a list of T cell receptor beta chains from one sample in a study of OX40 agonist ivuxolimab in advanced cancers. Measured with immunoSEQ multiplex PCR; TCRdb has only the in-frame clones, and not every one. The table lists approximately 65,000 clones, roughly 89% of them singletons, with 0.8% to 1.2% in the top ten. This specimen consisted of CD4+ or CD8+ T cells sorted from blood, obtained in a trial of the OX40 agonist ivuxolimab. These receptors all come from an adult with an advanced solid tumor such as melanoma, head and neck, liver or kidney cancer. The CDR3 runs from the conserved cysteine through the conserved F or W. The order of the fields is V gene, D gene, J gene, clone size, CDR3 DNA, CDR3 protein. D genes are given only for firm matches. Part of the rows lack a size; the others show once, few, many or a class for expanded clones.

TRBV11-2	-	TRBJ2-6	once	TGTGCCAGCAGCCTGGACACCGGGGCGGGGGCCAACGTCCTGACTTTC	CASSLDTGAGANVLTF
TRBV10-1	TRBD1	TRBJ2-2	-	TGCGCCAGCAGTGGGGACAGGGGGACCGGGGAGCTGTTTTTT	CASSGDRGTGELFF
TRBV7-8	TRBD1	TRBJ2-1	-	TGTGCCAGCAGCTTAGAGGGGCTCTCAGGGGGTATTGAGCAGTTCTTC	CASSLEGLSGGIEQFF
TRBV7-9	TRBD1	TRBJ1-2	-	TGTGCCAGCAGCTTAGATGGACAGGGGCTTGGGGGCTACACCTTC	CASSLDGQGLGGYTF
TRBV10-3	-	TRBJ1-6	-	TGTGCCATCAGTGAGATCCAGGGGCATTCACCCCTCCACTTT	CAISEIQGHSPLHF
TRBV27	-	TRBJ1-6	-	TGTGCCAGCGGGTCCTCGGTGTCACCCCTCCACTTT	CASGSSVSPLHF
TRBV10-3	TRBD1	TRBJ2-1	-	TGTGCCATCAGTAGGACAGGGATTTACAATGAGCAGTTCTTC	CAISRTGIYNEQFF
TRBV7-9	-	TRBJ1-1	-	TGTGCCAGCAGCTTCGACTTGACAGCGAGAAACACTGAAGCTTTCTTT	CASSFDLTARNTEAFF
TRBV11-2	-	TRBJ2-1	-	TGTGCCAGCAGTTCACCGGGACCTAGCCGGCAGTTCTTC	CASSSPGPSRQFF
TRBV4-2	TRBD2	TRBJ2-3	few	TGTGCCAGCAGCCAAGATTCCAGCGGGGGCACAGATACGCAGTATTTT	CASSQDSSGGTDTQYF
TRBV5-4	-	TRBJ1-2	-	TGTGCCAGCAGCGGTGACCGGGACACTCGTGGCTACACCTTC	CASSGDRDTRGYTF
TRBV4-1	TRBD2	TRBJ2-2	-	TGCGCCAGCAGCCAAGAATTGGCGGGGGGGCGTAACACCGGGGAGCTGTTTTTT	CASSQELAGGRNTGELFF
TRBV7-2	-	TRBJ2-2	few	TGTGCCAGCAGCCCAACCGGGGGCACCGGGGAGCTGTTTTTT	CASSPTGGTGELFF
TRBV2	TRBD2	TRBJ2-1	once	TGTGCCAGCAGAGCGGGACTAGCGGGATATGAGCAGTTCTTC	CASRAGLAGYEQFF
TRBV18	-	TRBJ1-1	-	TGTGCCAGCTCACCCCTGAATGGGCTAATGAACACTGAAGCTTTCTTT	CASSPLNGLMNTEAFF
TRBV5-1	TRBD1	TRBJ1-5	once	TGCGCCAGCAGCTTGGGGGGGACAGATAGCAATCAGCCCCAGCATTTT	CASSLGGTDSNQPQHF
TRBV6-5	-	TRBJ2-7	-	TGTGCCAGCAGGGAGGGGCCGTACGAGCAGTACTTC	CASREGPYEQYF
TRBV2	-	TRBJ1-3	-	TGTGCCAGCAGTGAATTTGGAAACTCTGGAAACACCATATATTTT	CASSEFGNSGNTIYF
TRBV2	TRBD1	TRBJ2-2	-	TGTGCCACCAGACAGGGGGCAACCGGGGAGCTGTTTTTT	CATRQGATGELFF
TRBV6-6	-	TRBJ1-1	-	TGTGCCAGCAGGGGGCCCAACACTGAAGCTTTCTTT	CASRGPNTEAFF
TRBV7-2	-	TRBJ1-6	-	TGTGCCAGCAGCTTGGGGGCCGGGTCTAATTCACCCCTCCACTTT	CASSLGAGSNSPLHF
TRBV5-1	-	TRBJ2-3	-	TGCGCCAGCAGCCCCCTACCGGGGGCGGGCACAGATACGCAGTATTTT	CASSPLPGAGTDTQYF
TRBV4-1	TRBD2	TRBJ2-1	-	TGCGCCAGCAGCGAGCGGGGGGGCAAGTCCTACAATGAGCAGTTCTTC	CASSERGGKSYNEQFF
TRBV30	TRBD1	TRBJ1-2	-	TGTGCCTGGGGAGTCAAAAACAGGGGGATCTATGGCTACACCTTC	CAWGVKNRGIYGYTF
TRBV6-1	-	TRBJ1-3	-	TGTGCCAGCAGTGGGGGGGAGTCTGGAAACACCATATATTTT	CASSGGESGNTIYF
TRBV29-1	-	TRBJ1-1	-	TGCAGCGTTGAAAGGTCTGAGAACACTGAAGCTTTCTTT	CSVERSENTEAFF
TRBV14	-	TRBJ1-3	-	TGTGCCAGCAGCCCATACTCTGGAAACACCATATATTTT	CASSPYSGNTIYF
TRBV11-2	-	TRBJ1-5	-	TGTGCCAGCAGCCCAGAGGCCGGGCCTCCCTGGGGGCCCCAGCATTTT	CASSPEAGPPWGPQHF